This entry describes one T cell receptor (beta chain). Antigen specificity is unknown. These data originate in a study of T cell responses to AZD1222 COVID-19 vaccine. Study summary: Pooled together were second doses at about 4 or about 12 weeks. Study-wide findings and caveats: Baseline seropositivity characterized only six AZD1222 recipients.

The V gene lost 6 bases and the J gene lost 1 base, with 12 bases spanning the gap. The germline V gene encodes CDR1 MDHEN and CDR2 SYDVKM. CDR3 length equals 14 residues. Only in-frame clones appear in the TCRdb table, and some are missing; sequencing was by immunoSEQ multiplex PCR. The sample holds roughly 160,000 clones; around 92% are singletons and the top ten take approximately 0.97%. The source was peripheral blood, collected on day 0 of AZD1222 vaccination. The chain is built from TRBV28 and TRBJ1-1; TRBD1 might be the D (6 bases). The sequence derives from an adult in good health. The CDR3, as DNA: TGTGCCAGCAGGCCAGGACAGTCGAACACTGAAGCTTTCTTT. This gives the protein CASRPGQSNTEAFF.